What follows are 25 T cell receptor beta chains derived from one specimen sequenced in a study of CD8 T cell repertoires and HIV-1 epitope variants. The method was immunoSEQ multiplex PCR; TCRdb's version includes in-frame clones alone and lacks a portion of them. The table lists several thousand clones, about three fifths of them singletons, with around 42% in the top ten. Antigens for these TCRs are unknown. The sequencing sample was made of cultured CD8+ T cells derived from PBMCs. The receptors were gathered from a male donor with HIV.

The chain combines TRBV4-1 with TRBJ2-7; D remains ambiguous. This CDR3 has 13 amino acids. V was cut by 4 bases and J by 3 bases, with 10 bases left in between. Germline CDR1 reads MGHRA; CDR2 reads YSYEKL. The CDR3 DNA reads TGCGCCAGCAGCCGTATACTCGACTACGAGCAGTACTTC. It codes for CASSRILDYEQYF.

The V gene is TRBV19, the J gene TRBJ2-2; a possible D gene is TRBD1 (5 bases). V was clipped by 8 bases and J by 6 bases, with 10 bases between them. The CDR3 contains 12 residues. Germline-derived CDR1 and CDR2 are LNHDA and SQIVND (reference sequence). In nucleotides, the CDR3 is TGTGCCAGTGGGTGGGGCCCCGGGGAGCTGTTTTTT. As protein: CASGWGPGELFF.

The V call is TRBV5-5, the J call TRBJ2-2; tentative D call: TRBD1 (5 bases). Looked up from germline, CDR1 is SGHKS and CDR2 is YYEKEE (reference sequence). V was cut by 2 bases and J by 0 bases, with 8 bases left in between. This CDR3 region has 15 residues. CDR3 protein: CASSFDSPNTGELFF. CDR3 in DNA: TGTGCCAGCAGCTTTGACAGTCCGAACACCGGGGAGCTGTTTTTT.

This clone appeared a few times. The chain recombines TRBV30 with TRBJ2-2; 9 nucleotides line up with TRBD2. The CDR3 covers 13 residues. From germline, CDR1 is GTSNPN and CDR2 SVGIG (reference sequence). The V and J ends lost 0 bases and 7 bases, in that order; junction bases with no gene match: 0. The CDR3 region has the DNA TGTGCCTGGAGTGTAGCGGGGGGCGGGGAGCTGTTTTTT. This gives the protein CAWSVAGGGELFF.

The chain uses TRBV2 and TRBJ2-3; no firm D call. The CDR3 length is 10 residues. Trimming stripped 6 bases from V and 6 bases from J, with 4 bases between. Germline V gives CDR1 SNHLY, CDR2 FYNNEI. The CDR3 sequence is CASRQDTQYF. The CDR3 DNA reads as TGTGCCAGCAGACAGGATACGCAGTATTTT.

The chain combines TRBV7-6 with TRBJ2-2; tentatively, D is TRBD2 (6 bases). CDR3 length equals 15 residues. Germline-derived CDR1 and CDR2 are SGHVS and FNYEAQ. The V gene lost 2 bases and the J gene lost 7 bases, with 14 bases spanning the gap. The CDR3 sequence is CASSLSGGAGGELFF. The CDR3 DNA reads TGTGCCAGCAGCTTAAGTGGAGGGGCGGGCGGGGAGCTGTTTTTT.

In this sample, this clone turned up a few times. The J gene is TRBJ2-2, the V gene TRBV6-1; unclear D gene. The V end was cut by 0 bases, the J end by 7 bases, with 6 bases between. Germline CDR1 reads MNHNS; CDR2 reads SASEGT. This CDR3 spans 13 amino acids. Written as DNA, the CDR3 is TGTGCCAGCAGTGAAGCGCAATACGGGGAGCTGTTTTTT. Protein: CASSEAQYGELFF.

CDR3 DNA: TGTGCCAGCAGTCCCCTAGCGGGAAACACCTACAATGAGCAGTTCTTC. This encodes CASSPLAGNTYNEQFF. The rearrangement joins TRBV27 to TRBJ2-1; TRBD2 agrees at 9 bases. CDR1 is MNHEY and CDR2 is SMNVEV in the germline V gene (reference sequence). There are 16 residues in the CDR3. J lost 2 bases, V lost 5 bases, and 7 bases had no gene match.

V gene TRBV28 combines with J gene TRBJ2-5, with a tentative D call TRBD1 (6 bases). This CDR3 has 18 amino acids. Germline V gene lookup returns CDR1 MDHEN and CDR2 SYDVKM. The V and J ends lost 2 bases and 2 bases respectively, with 21 bases between them. For the CDR3, the DNA is TGTGCCAGCAGTTTAGAAGAACTGGACAGCAGGGAACAAGAGACCCAGTACTTC. Protein: CASSLEELDSREQETQYF.

The chain couples TRBV9 to TRBJ2-5; 7 nucleotides match TRBD2. The CDR3 runs 15 residues. The trim removed 3 bases at V and 6 bases at J, leaving 11 bases unmatched. Germline CDR1 SGDLS, CDR2 YYNGEE. Here the CDR3 DNA reads TGTGCCAGCAGCGGCCGGGACTATGAGCGGCAGACCCAGTACTTC. This codes for CASSGRDYERQTQYF.

The gene calls are TRBV19 and TRBJ2-4, with a weak D call TRBD2 (6 bases). Germline CDR1 LNHDA, CDR2 SQIVND (reference sequence). Deletions cut 3 bases from V and 8 bases from J, with 17 bases between. The CDR3 sequence is 15 residues long. CDR3 sequence (DNA): TGTGCCAGTAGTATCTATGGCGGAGGGACTTACATTCAGTACTTC. This translates into CASSIYGGGTYIQYF.

The chain couples TRBV6-1 to TRBJ2-2; D not certain. Germline CDR1 is MNHNS and CDR2 is SASEGT. Between the trimmed V and J ends, which lost 2 bases and 6 bases, there was a span of 4 bases. CDR3 length: 12 amino acids. The CDR3 here is CASSESPGELFF. DNA of the CDR3: TGTGCCAGCAGTGAATCCCCCGGGGAGCTGTTTTTT.

The rearrangement uses TRBV28 and TRBJ2-3; 7 positions match TRBD2. Germline CDR1 is MDHEN and CDR2 is SYDVKM. Unmatched junction bases numbered 7, after V lost 3 bases and J lost 4 bases. This CDR3 is built from 15 residues. CDR3 bases: TGTGCCAGCAGTTTGGGGGGGGTATTTGCAGATACGCAGTATTTT. It codes for CASSLGGVFADTQYF.

The chain couples TRBV21-1 to TRBJ2-7; the table's D gene call, TRBD1, was not cross checked with the DNA. TRBV21-1 is termed a pseudogene. The CDR3 is made up of 17 amino acids. Here the CDR3 DNA reads TGTGCCAGCAGCAGACCGGGACAGCAGTTCTCCTACGCCCAGCAGTACTTC. Translated: CASSRPGQQFSYAQQYF.

This sequence joins TRBV5-1 and TRBJ1-1, with D perhaps matching TRBD1 (5 bases). This CDR3 has 14 residues. Trimming removed 4 bases from V and 3 bases from J, with 13 bases in between. Germline V lookup: CDR1 SGHRS, CDR2 YFSETQ. In DNA form, the CDR3 reads TGCGCCAGCAGCCCGGCACGGGGGGACACTGAAGCTTTCTTT. Protein product: CASSPARGDTEAFF.

This chain uses TRBV28 with TRBJ2-3; D remains unclear. Germline CDR1 reads MDHEN; CDR2 reads SYDVKM. The CDR3 extends over 15 amino acids. V was shortened by 2 bases and J by 3 bases, with 12 bases between the two germline ends. This CDR3 reads CASSLPLYGTDTQYF. The CDR3 region has the DNA TGTGCCAGCAGTTTACCCCTTTACGGGACAGATACGCAGTATTTT.

The chain joins TRBV7-9 to TRBJ1-1; no clear D. Germline CDR1 reads SEHNR; CDR2 reads FQNEAQ (reference sequence). The CDR3 loop spans 16 amino acids. Deletions cut 1 base from V and 3 bases from J, with 15 bases between. CDR3 nucleotide sequence: TGTGCCAGCAGCTTAGGGGGAGGGCTCGGTGACACTGAAGCTTTCTTT. Amino acid sequence: CASSLGGGLGDTEAFF. The whole variable domain, filled in from reference TRBV7-9 and TRBJ1-1, reads DTGVSQNPRHKITKRGQNVTFRCDPISEHNRLYWYRQTLGQGPEFLTYFQNEAQLEKSRLLSDRFSAERPKGSFSTLEIQRTEQGDSAMYLCASSLGGGLGDTEAFFGQGTRLTVV.

A few counts support this clone. J is TRBJ2-1 and V is TRBV28; a possible D gene is TRBD2 (6 bases). The V and J ends lost 3 bases and 5 bases respectively, with 14 bases between them. Germline V gene lookup returns CDR1 MDHEN and CDR2 SYDVKM. The CDR3 is 15 amino acids. CDR3 sequence (DNA): TGTGCCAGCAGTTTGGGGGAGGCCCAAAACAATGAGCAGTTCTTC. Its protein is CASSLGEAQNNEQFF. The full variable domain, in which reference TRBV28 and TRBJ2-1 provide the parts outside the CDR3, is DVKVTQSSRYLVKRTGEKVFLECVQDMDHENMFWYRQDPGLGLRLIYFSYDVKMKEKGDIPEGYSVSREKKERFSLILESASTNQTSMYLCASSLGEAQNNEQFFGPGTRLTVL.

This chain connects TRBV27 to TRBJ2-3; no definite D call. V lost 1 base and J lost 0, with 11 bases in between. The CDR3 length is 16 residues. Germline CDR1 is MNHEY and CDR2 is SMNVEV (reference sequence). CDR3 region: CASSLYGLSSTDTQYF. In DNA form, the CDR3 reads TGTGCCAGCAGTTTATACGGGCTCTCTAGCACAGATACGCAGTATTTT.

V usage is TRBV28 and J usage is TRBJ1-2; D gene ambiguous. Deletions cut 3 bases from V and 2 bases from J, with 10 bases between. Germline values: CDR1 MDHEN, CDR2 SYDVKM. The CDR3 totals 14 residues. The CDR3 nucleotides read TGTGCCAGCAGTTTGGGCGGAATGAACTATGGCTACACCTTC. Translation: CASSLGGMNYGYTF.

The chain employs TRBV19 and TRBJ1-1; TRBD1 might be the D (5 bases). This CDR3 is 15 amino acids long. Trimming removed 5 bases from V and 5 bases from J, with 18 bases in between. The germline V gene has CDR1 LNHDA and CDR2 SQIVND (reference sequence). This CDR3 reads CASSLTGEVRTEAFF. The DNA of the CDR3 is TGTGCCAGTAGTCTGACGGGGGAAGTGAGGACTGAAGCTTTCTTT. The full variable domain, with the rest looked up from reference TRBV19 and TRBJ1-1, is DGGITQSPKYLFRKEGQNVTLSCEQNLNHDAMYWYRQDPGQGLRLIYYSQIVNDFQKGDIAEGYSVSREKKESFPLTVTSAQKNPTAFYLCASSLTGEVRTEAFFGQGTRLTVV.

The J gene is TRBJ2-7, the V gene TRBV28; a weak D match, TRBD2 (6 bases). The CDR3 is 16 residues long. Germline V gene data show CDR1 as MDHEN and CDR2 as SYDVKM. V was trimmed by 6 bases and J by 2 bases, leaving 20 bases between them. The CDR3, as DNA: TGTGCCAGCAGCTTAACCTCAGGGACTTTCGCCTACGAGCAGTACTTC. This codes for CASSLTSGTFAYEQYF.

The V and J genes are TRBV25-1 and TRBJ2-7; D not resolved. Germline V gene lookup returns CDR1 MGHDK and CDR2 SYGVNS. The CDR3 covers 13 residues. V lost 10 bases and J lost 1, with 14 bases in between. CDR3 nucleotide sequence: TGTGCCACCACCCCCCAGTCTTCCTACGAGCAGTACTTC. Translation gives CATTPQSSYEQYF.

The chain combines TRBV29-1 with TRBJ1-1; no definite D call. This CDR3 is 13 amino acids long. Trimming pared 4 bases from V and 3 bases from J, leaving 12 bases between. CDR1 and CDR2 (germline): SQVTM, ANQGSEA. The CDR3 protein is CSVVTHSDTEAFF. CDR3 in DNA: TGCAGCGTTGTCACACATTCGGACACTGAAGCTTTCTTT.

The CDR3 DNA follows: TGTGCCAGCAGTGACTCAACTAGCGGGGGGGCAGATACGCAGTATTTT. Its translation: CASSDSTSGGADTQYF. The chain links TRBV6-4 to TRBJ2-3; 13 nucleotides line up with TRBD2. Germline CDR1 reads MRHNA; CDR2 reads SNTAGT. V shed 0 bases, J shed 4 bases, and the junction held 1 base outside the gene matches. This CDR3 comprises 16 residues.